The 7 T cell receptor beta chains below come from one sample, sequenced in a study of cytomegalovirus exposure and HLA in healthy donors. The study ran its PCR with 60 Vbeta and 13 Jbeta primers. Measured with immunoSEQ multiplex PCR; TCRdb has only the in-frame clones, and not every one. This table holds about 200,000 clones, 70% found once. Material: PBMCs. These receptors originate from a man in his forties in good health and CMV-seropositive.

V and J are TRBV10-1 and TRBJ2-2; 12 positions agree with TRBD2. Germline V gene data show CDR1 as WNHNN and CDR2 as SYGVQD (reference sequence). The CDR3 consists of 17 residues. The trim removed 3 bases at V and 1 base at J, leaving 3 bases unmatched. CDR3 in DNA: TGCGCCAGCAGTGAAGGACTAGCGGGGCGGAACACCGGGGAGCTGTTTTTT. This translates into CASSEGLAGRNTGELFF.

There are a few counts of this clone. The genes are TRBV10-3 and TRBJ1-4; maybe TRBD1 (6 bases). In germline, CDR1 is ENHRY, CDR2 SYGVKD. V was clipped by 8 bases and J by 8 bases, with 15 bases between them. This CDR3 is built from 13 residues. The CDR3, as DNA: TGTGCCATCGCTAGACAGGAGGAGGAAAAACTGTTTTTT. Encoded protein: CAIARQEEEKLFF.

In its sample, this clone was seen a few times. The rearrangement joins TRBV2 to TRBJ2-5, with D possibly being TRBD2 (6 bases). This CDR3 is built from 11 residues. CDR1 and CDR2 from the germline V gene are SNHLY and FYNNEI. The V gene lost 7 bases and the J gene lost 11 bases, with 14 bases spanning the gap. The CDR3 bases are TGTGCCAGCATAGCGGCTTTGGAGCAGTACTTC. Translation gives CASIAALEQYF.

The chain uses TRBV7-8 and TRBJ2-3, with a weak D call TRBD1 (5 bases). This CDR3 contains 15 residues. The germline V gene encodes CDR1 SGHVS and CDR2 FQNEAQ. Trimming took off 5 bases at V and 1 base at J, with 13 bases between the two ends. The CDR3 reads CASSQLDSGTDTQYF. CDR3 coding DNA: TGTGCCAGCAGCCAGTTAGACAGTGGCACAGATACGCAGTATTTT.

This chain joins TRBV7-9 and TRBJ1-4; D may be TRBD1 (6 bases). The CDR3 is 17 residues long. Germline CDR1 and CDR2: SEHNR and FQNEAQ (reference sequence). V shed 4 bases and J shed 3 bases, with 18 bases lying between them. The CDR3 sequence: CASSSGALGWANEKLFF. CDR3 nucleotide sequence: TGTGCCAGCAGCTCAGGGGCCCTCGGGTGGGCTAATGAAAAACTGTTTTTT.

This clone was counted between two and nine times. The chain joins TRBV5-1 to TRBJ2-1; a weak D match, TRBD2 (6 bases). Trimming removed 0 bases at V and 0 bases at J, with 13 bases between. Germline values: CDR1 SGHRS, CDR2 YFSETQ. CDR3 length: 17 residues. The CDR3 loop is CASSLARRGSSYNEQFF. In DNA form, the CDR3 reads TGCGCCAGCAGCTTGGCCAGACGGGGGAGCTCCTACAATGAGCAGTTCTTC.

The CDR3 protein is CASSVLTFPGQGVGYTF. The DNA of the CDR3 is TGTGCCAGCAGCGTCCTTACCTTTCCGGGACAGGGAGTTGGCTACACCTTC. V usage is TRBV9 and J usage is TRBJ1-2; 9 nucleotides line up with TRBD1. The CDR3 has 17 amino acids. CDR1 and CDR2 from the germline V gene are SGDLS and YYNGEE. Losses at the gene ends were 2 bases for V and 7 bases for J; bases not matched to a gene: 15.